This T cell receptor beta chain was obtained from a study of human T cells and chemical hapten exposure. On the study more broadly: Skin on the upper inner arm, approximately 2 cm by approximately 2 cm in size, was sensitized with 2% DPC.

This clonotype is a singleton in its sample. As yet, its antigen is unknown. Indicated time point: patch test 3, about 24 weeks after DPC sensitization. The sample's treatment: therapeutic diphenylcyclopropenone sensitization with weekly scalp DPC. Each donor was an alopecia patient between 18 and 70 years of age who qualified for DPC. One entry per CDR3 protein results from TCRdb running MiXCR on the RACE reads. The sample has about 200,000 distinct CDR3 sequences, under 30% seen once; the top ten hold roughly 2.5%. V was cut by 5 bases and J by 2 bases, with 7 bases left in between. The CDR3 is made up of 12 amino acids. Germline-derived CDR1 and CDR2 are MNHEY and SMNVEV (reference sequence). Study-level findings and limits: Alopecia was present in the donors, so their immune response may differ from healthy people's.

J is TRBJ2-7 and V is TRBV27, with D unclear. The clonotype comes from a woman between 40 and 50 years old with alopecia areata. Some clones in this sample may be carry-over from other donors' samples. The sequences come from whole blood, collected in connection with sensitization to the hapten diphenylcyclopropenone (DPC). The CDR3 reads CASSRGTYEQYF. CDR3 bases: TGTGCCAGCAGTAGAGGAACCTACGAGCAGTACTTC.